This T cell receptor (beta chain) was sequenced in a study of graft-versus-host responses after intestinal transplantation. Findings and limits, study-wide: High graft-versus-host to host-versus-graft T cell clonal ratios marked allografts of patients with graft-donor macrochimerism.

This table comes from immunoSEQ multiplex PCR, and its TCRdb copy is limited to in-frame clones, with some not included. The sample consists of 65,000 to 100,000 clones, 85% to 95% of them appearing once. As regards this clone: Its matching antigen is unknown.

Germline V gene data show CDR1 as LGHNA and CDR2 as YSLEER. Trimming left V 6 bases short and J 5 bases short, with 16 bases between. The CDR3 contains 14 residues. This clonotype originated in a human donor who was the organ donor for an intestinal transplant. The material sequenced was unstimulated CD8+ T cells sorted from spleen or lymph node cells, taken before transplant. The J gene is TRBJ1-1, the V gene TRBV4-3, with D possibly TRBD1 on 5 matching bases. The CDR3 region has the DNA TGCGCCAGCAGGGGTCCGGGGGGAGAGACTGAAGCTTTCTTT. It translates to CASRGPGGETEAFF.